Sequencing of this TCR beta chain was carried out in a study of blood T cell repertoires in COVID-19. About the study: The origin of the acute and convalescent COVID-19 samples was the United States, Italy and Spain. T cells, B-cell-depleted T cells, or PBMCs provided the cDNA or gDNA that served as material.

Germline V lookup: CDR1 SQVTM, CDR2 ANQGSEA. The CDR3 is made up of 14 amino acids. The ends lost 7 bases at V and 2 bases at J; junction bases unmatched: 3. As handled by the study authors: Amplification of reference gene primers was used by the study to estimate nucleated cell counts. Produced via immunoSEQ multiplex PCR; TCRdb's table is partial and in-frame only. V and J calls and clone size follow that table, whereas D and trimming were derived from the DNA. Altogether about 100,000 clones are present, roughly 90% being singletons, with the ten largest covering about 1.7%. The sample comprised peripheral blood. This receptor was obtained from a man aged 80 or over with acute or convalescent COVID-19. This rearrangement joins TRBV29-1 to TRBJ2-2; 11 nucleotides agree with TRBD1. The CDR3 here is CSAGQGANTGELFF. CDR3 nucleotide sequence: TGCAGCGCTGGACAGGGGGCAAACACCGGGGAGCTGTTTTTT.